This T cell receptor beta chain was sequenced during a study of cytomegalovirus exposure and HLA in healthy donors. Overall study results and limits: Confirmation in vitro established that a few CMV-associated chains were specific for CMV antigens. Most observed TCR sequences were rare, whereas some public TCRs were detected in many donors.

Use of 60 Vbeta and 13 Jbeta primers characterized the PCR. Libraries were prepared by immunoSEQ multiplex PCR; TCRdb keeps only in-frame clonotypes and omits some of them. The table includes approximately 190,000 clones, approximately 77% detected once. Per the germline V gene, CDR1 is KGHSH and CDR2 is LQKENI. The CDR3 runs 13 residues. V gave up 2 bases and J gave up 2 bases, with 4 bases separating them. Regarding donors, all were healthy bone marrow donors. Turning to this clone: The antigen remains unidentified.

This rearrangement joins TRBV18 to TRBJ2-4; D not resolved. This TCR was sampled from a man between 40 and 49 years old in good health and CMV-seropositive. The sample consisted of PBMCs. In nucleotides, the CDR3 is TGTGCCAGCTCACCATCTTCCAAAAACATTCAGTACTTC. Protein: CASSPSSKNIQYF.